This T cell receptor beta chain was recorded in a study of cytomegalovirus exposure and HLA in healthy donors. Turning to the study itself: The use of the same platform for the 100 to 150 validation repertoires and the roughly 680 first-cohort repertoires was reported by a later analysis. The study, taken as a whole, reports: The classifier, whose performance was assessed in both the original and validation cohorts, reportedly diagnosed cytomegalovirus status with high specificity and sensitivity. Cytomegalovirus-associated status was assigned to 164 TCR beta chains.

Regarding this clone: Antigen unknown.

Here immunoSEQ multiplex PCR was the method, and the copy in TCRdb shows in-frame clones only, minus some. The repertoire has 150,000 to 200,000 clones, approximately 84% of them found once; the top ten carry approximately 2.9%. Germline CDR1 is LGHNA and CDR2 is YNFKEQ. The ends were cut back, 0 bases at V and 4 bases at J, with 9 bases in the middle. This CDR3 is 14 amino acids long. The chain employs TRBV4-2 and TRBJ1-2; D ambiguous. Material for sequencing was PBMCs. The clonotype comes from a woman in her late teens or twenties in good health and CMV-seropositive. The CDR3 bases are TGTGCCAGCAGCCAAGATCGAACAGCCTATGGCTACACCTTC. Amino acids: CASSQDRTAYGYTF.